Listed below are T cell receptor beta chains from one sample, sequenced in a study of post-analysis software for immune sequencing data. From the PCR reads, TCRdb called clonotypes with MiXCR, one entry per CDR3 protein. The sample yields 700,000 to 900,000 distinct CDR3 sequences, around 46% seen once. What was sequenced was blood. The receptors derive from a girl aged 5 to 17 with multiple sclerosis. The CDR3 runs from the conserved cysteine through the conserved F or W. D genes are given only for firm matches. Clone size, where shown, is once, few, many, or a class for clones that have expanded.

abundance: NA
d_gene: TRBD2
j_gene: TRBJ2-1
v_gene: TRBV14
CDR3aa: CASSPYPGLAVNEQFF
CDR3nt: TGTGCCAGCAGCCCTTACCCCGGACTAGCAGTCAATGAGCAGTTCTTC

abundance: NA
d_gene: NA
j_gene: TRBJ2-3
v_gene: TRBV12-3/TRBV12-4
CDR3aa: CASRGEGRSTDTQYF
CDR3nt: TGTGCCAGCAGGGGCGAGGGGCGCAGCACAGATACGCAGTATTTT

abundance: NA
d_gene: NA
j_gene: TRBJ1-1
v_gene: TRBV10-3
CDR3aa: CAISESTRRNTEAFF
CDR3nt: TGTGCCATCAGTGAGTCGACTCGACGGAATACTGAAGCTTTCTTT

abundance: NA
d_gene: NA
j_gene: TRBJ2-5
v_gene: TRBV29-1
CDR3aa: CSEGPAQYF
CDR3nt: TGCAGCGAAGGCCCGGCCCAGTACTTC

abundance: NA
d_gene: TRBD1
j_gene: TRBJ1-1
v_gene: TRBV7-8
CDR3aa: CTSSLRTGGLNTEAFF
CDR3nt: TGTACCAGCAGCTTACGGACAGGGGGATTGAACACTGAAGCTTTCTTT

abundance: NA
d_gene: NA
j_gene: TRBJ2-3
v_gene: TRBV7-9
CDR3aa: CASSPPVLVVRDTQYF
CDR3nt: TGTGCCAGCAGCCCCCCGGTCCTGGTTGTCCGAGATACGCAGTATTTT

abundance: NA
d_gene: NA
j_gene: TRBJ2-7
v_gene: TRBV4-2
CDR3aa: CASSQAAGSHEQYF
CDR3nt: TGTGCCAGCAGCCAAGCGGCAGGGTCCCACGAGCAGTACTTC

abundance: NA
d_gene: TRBD1
j_gene: TRBJ2-3
v_gene: TRBV27
CDR3aa: CASSFRDSITDTQYF
CDR3nt: TGTGCCAGCAGTTTCCGGGACAGCATCACAGATACGCAGTATTTT

abundance: once
d_gene: TRBD2
j_gene: TRBJ2-3
v_gene: TRBV6-5
CDR3aa: CASSEREGTDTQYF
CDR3nt: TGTGCCAGCAGTGAGCGGGAGGGCACGGATACGCAGTATTTT

abundance: NA
d_gene: TRBD1
j_gene: TRBJ2-4
v_gene: TRBV7-3
CDR3aa: CTSSADRVPAKNIQYF
CDR3nt: TGTACCAGCAGCGCGGACAGGGTTCCGGCCAAAAACATTCAGTACTTC

abundance: NA
d_gene: TRBD2
j_gene: TRBJ2-5
v_gene: TRBV7-9
CDR3aa: CASSWGGLGSQETQYF
CDR3nt: TGTGCCAGCAGTTGGGGGGGGTTGGGGTCCCAAGAGACCCAGTACTTC

abundance: NA
d_gene: TRBD2
j_gene: TRBJ2-7
v_gene: TRBV5-6
CDR3aa: CASSAGLAEVLYEQYF
CDR3nt: TGTGCCAGCAGCGCGGGACTAGCGGAGGTCCTTTACGAGCAGTACTTC

abundance: few
d_gene: TRBD2
j_gene: TRBJ2-7
v_gene: TRBV10-3
CDR3aa: CAIRRGTSGTEAYEQYF
CDR3nt: TGTGCCATCAGGAGGGGGACTAGCGGAACCGAAGCCTACGAGCAGTACTTC

abundance: NA
d_gene: TRBD2
j_gene: TRBJ2-1
v_gene: TRBV6-6
CDR3aa: CASSYGGSLNNEQFF
CDR3nt: TGTGCCAGCAGTTACGGCGGGAGCCTCAACAATGAGCAGTTCTTC

abundance: NA
d_gene: TRBD2
j_gene: TRBJ2-7
v_gene: TRBV20-1
CDR3aa: CSARGRGLDYEQYF
CDR3nt: TGCAGTGCTAGAGGGCGGGGACTAGACTACGAGCAGTACTTC

abundance: few
d_gene: NA
j_gene: TRBJ2-1
v_gene: TRBV5-1
CDR3aa: CASSLKQGLSYNEQFF
CDR3nt: TGCGCCAGCAGCTTGAAGCAGGGCCTCTCCTACAATGAGCAGTTCTTC

abundance: NA
d_gene: NA
j_gene: TRBJ2-1
v_gene: TRBV15
CDR3aa: CATSPGHDEQFF
CDR3nt: TGTGCCACCTCCCCGGGACACGATGAGCAGTTCTTC

abundance: NA
d_gene: NA
j_gene: TRBJ2-5
v_gene: TRBV28
CDR3aa: CASSLPGTRGETQYF
CDR3nt: TGTGCCAGCAGTTTACCCGGGACACGGGGAGAGACCCAGTACTTC

abundance: few
d_gene: NA
j_gene: TRBJ1-5
v_gene: TRBV27
CDR3aa: CASSLLTGSNQPQHF
CDR3nt: TGTGCCAGCAGTTTATTAACCGGGAGCAATCAGCCCCAGCATTTT

abundance: NA
d_gene: TRBD2
j_gene: TRBJ2-3
v_gene: TRBV29-1
CDR3aa: CSVDGLPGLAGGDTQYF
CDR3nt: TGCAGCGTCGACGGGCTACCGGGACTAGCGGGAGGGGATACGCAGTATTTT

abundance: few
d_gene: NA
j_gene: TRBJ2-5
v_gene: TRBV20-1
CDR3aa: CSATRGPQETQYF
CDR3nt: TGCAGTGCTACCAGGGGACCCCAAGAGACCCAGTACTTC

abundance: NA
d_gene: NA
j_gene: TRBJ2-7
v_gene: TRBV14
CDR3aa: CASSPMLASYEQYF
CDR3nt: TGTGCCAGCAGCCCGATGCTAGCGTCCTACGAGCAGTACTTC

abundance: NA
d_gene: NA
j_gene: TRBJ2-7
v_gene: TRBV29-1
CDR3aa: CSVWTEYEQYF
CDR3nt: TGCAGCGTATGGACAGAATACGAGCAGTACTTC

abundance: NA
d_gene: TRBD1
j_gene: TRBJ2-1
v_gene: TRBV12-5
CDR3aa: CASGFTLAGQGYNEQFF
CDR3nt: TGTGCTAGTGGTTTCACCTTGGCGGGACAGGGTTACAATGAGCAGTTCTTC

abundance: NA
d_gene: NA
j_gene: TRBJ2-5
v_gene: TRBV12-3/TRBV12-4
CDR3aa: CASRTDTVSAQYF
CDR3nt: TGTGCCAGCAGGACGGACACTGTATCGGCCCAGTACTTC

abundance: many
d_gene: NA
j_gene: TRBJ2-7
v_gene: TRBV6-6
CDR3aa: CASSSMSYEQYF
CDR3nt: TGTGCCAGCAGTTCCATGTCCTACGAGCAGTACTTC

abundance: few
d_gene: TRBD1
j_gene: TRBJ1-1
v_gene: TRBV19
CDR3aa: CASSAGTGSEAFF
CDR3nt: TGTGCCAGTAGCGCCGGGACAGGGTCTGAAGCTTTCTTT

abundance: NA
d_gene: NA
j_gene: TRBJ2-1
v_gene: TRBV6-1
CDR3aa: CASSETYNEQFF
CDR3nt: TGTGCCAGCAGTGAAACCTATAATGAGCAGTTCTTC

abundance: NA
d_gene: NA
j_gene: TRBJ2-5
v_gene: TRBV2
CDR3aa: CASSEASGPQETQYF
CDR3nt: TGTGCCAGCAGTGAAGCTAGCGGCCCACAAGAGACCCAGTACTTC

abundance: NA
d_gene: NA
j_gene: TRBJ2-3
v_gene: TRBV20-1
CDR3aa: CSARSEGPDTQYF
CDR3nt: TGCAGTGCTAGAAGTGAGGGCCCCGATACGCAGTATTTT

abundance: NA
d_gene: NA
j_gene: TRBJ2-3
v_gene: TRBV11-2
CDR3aa: CVSSLAFITDTQYF
CDR3nt: TGTGTCAGCAGCTTAGCCTTTATCACAGATACGCAGTATTTT

abundance: NA
d_gene: NA
j_gene: TRBJ2-2
v_gene: TRBV12-3/TRBV12-4
CDR3aa: CASSPPGESTGELFF
CDR3nt: TGTGCCAGCAGTCCGCCCGGGGAGAGCACCGGGGAGCTGTTTTTT

abundance: NA
d_gene: NA
j_gene: TRBJ2-3
v_gene: TRBV2
CDR3aa: CASSAARRTDTQYF
CDR3nt: TGTGCCAGCAGCGCGGCTAGACGCACAGATACGCAGTATTTT

abundance: few
d_gene: NA
j_gene: TRBJ2-7
v_gene: TRBV27
CDR3aa: CASSFIGSSYEQYF
CDR3nt: TGTGCCAGCAGTTTTATCGGTAGCTCCTACGAGCAGTACTTC

abundance: few
d_gene: TRBD2
j_gene: TRBJ2-1
v_gene: TRBV20-1
CDR3aa: CSALASGRPNEQFF
CDR3nt: TGCAGTGCTCTTGCTAGCGGCCGCCCCAATGAGCAGTTCTTC